This T cell receptor beta chain was recorded in a study of blood T cell repertoires in COVID-19. This CDR3 region has 15 residues. The junction had 5 bases not matched to a gene; V was cut back by 3 bases and J by 3 bases. The germline V gene has CDR1 LNHDA and CDR2 SQIVND (reference sequence). Measured with immunoSEQ multiplex PCR; TCRdb has only the in-frame clones, and not every one. The sample has around 250,000 clones, about 91% seen once. The specimen was PBMCs or T cells enriched from blood (not recorded which). This chain connects TRBV19 to TRBJ2-7, with TRBD2 matching 10 bases. The source is a woman between 40 and 55 years old with acute COVID-19. The CDR3 is CASSIRTSGFYEQYF. The CDR3 nucleotides are TGTGCCAGTAGTATTAGGACTAGCGGATTCTACGAGCAGTACTTC.